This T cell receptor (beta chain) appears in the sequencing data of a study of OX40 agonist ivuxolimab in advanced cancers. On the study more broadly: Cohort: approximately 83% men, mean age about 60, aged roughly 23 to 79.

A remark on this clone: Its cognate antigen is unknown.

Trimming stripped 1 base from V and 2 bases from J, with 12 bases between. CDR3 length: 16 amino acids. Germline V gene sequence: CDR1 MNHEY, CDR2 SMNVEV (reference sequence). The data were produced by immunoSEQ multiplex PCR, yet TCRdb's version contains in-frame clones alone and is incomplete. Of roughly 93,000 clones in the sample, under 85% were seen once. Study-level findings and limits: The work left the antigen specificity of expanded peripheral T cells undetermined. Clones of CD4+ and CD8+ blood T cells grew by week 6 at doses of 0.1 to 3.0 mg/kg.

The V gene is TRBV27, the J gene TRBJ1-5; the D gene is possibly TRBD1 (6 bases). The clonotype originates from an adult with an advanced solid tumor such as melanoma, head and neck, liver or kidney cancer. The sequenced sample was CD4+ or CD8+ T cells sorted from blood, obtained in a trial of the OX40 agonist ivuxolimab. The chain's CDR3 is CASSLLGGIGNQPQHF. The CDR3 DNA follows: TGTGCCAGCAGTTTATTAGGGGGGATTGGCAATCAGCCCCAGCATTTT.